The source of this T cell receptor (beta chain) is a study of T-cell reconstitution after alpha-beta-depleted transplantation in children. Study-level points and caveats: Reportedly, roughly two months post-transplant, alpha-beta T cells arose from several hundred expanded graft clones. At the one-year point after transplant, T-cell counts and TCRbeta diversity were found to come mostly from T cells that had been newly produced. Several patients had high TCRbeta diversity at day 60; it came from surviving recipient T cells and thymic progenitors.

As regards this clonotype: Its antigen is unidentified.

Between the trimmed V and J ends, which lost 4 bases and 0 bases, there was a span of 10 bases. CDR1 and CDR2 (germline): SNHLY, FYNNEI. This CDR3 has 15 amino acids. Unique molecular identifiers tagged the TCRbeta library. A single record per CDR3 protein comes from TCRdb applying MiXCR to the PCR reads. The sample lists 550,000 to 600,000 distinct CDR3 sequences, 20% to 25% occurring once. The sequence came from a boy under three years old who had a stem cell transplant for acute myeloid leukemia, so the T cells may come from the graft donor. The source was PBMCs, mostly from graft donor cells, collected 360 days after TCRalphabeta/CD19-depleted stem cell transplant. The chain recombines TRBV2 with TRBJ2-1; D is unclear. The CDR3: CASSVELTSYNEQFF. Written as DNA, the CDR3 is TGTGCCAGCAGTGTTGAGCTAACCTCCTACAATGAGCAGTTCTTC.